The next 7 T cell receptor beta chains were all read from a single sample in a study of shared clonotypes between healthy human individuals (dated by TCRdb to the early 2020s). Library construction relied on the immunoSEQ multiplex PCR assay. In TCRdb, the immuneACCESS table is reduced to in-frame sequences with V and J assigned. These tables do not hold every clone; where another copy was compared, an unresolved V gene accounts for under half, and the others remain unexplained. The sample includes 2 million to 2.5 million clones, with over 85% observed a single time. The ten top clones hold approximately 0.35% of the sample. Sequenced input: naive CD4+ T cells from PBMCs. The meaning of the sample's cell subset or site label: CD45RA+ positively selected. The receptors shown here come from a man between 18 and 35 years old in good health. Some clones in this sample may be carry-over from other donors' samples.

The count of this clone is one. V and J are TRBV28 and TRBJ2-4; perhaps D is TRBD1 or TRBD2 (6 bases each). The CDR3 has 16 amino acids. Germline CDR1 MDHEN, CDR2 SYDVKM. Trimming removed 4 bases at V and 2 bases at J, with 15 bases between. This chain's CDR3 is CASSSSKGGTKNIQYF. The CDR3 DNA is TGTGCCAGCAGTTCCTCGAAGGGGGGAACCAAAAACATTCAGTACTTC.

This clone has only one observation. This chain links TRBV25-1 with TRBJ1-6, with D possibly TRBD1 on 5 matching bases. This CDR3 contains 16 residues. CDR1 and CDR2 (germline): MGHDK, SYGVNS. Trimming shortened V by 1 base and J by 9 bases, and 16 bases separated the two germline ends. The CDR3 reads CASSESWLGAGSPLHF. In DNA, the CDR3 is TGTGCCAGCAGTGAATCCTGGTTAGGGGCCGGTTCACCCCTCCACTTT.

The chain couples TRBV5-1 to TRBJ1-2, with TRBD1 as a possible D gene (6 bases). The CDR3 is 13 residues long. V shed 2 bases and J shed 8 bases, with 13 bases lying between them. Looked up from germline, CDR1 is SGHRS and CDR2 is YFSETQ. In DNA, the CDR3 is TGCGCCAGCAGCTTCGAGGGGGAGCAGGGCTACACCTTC. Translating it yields CASSFEGEQGYTF.

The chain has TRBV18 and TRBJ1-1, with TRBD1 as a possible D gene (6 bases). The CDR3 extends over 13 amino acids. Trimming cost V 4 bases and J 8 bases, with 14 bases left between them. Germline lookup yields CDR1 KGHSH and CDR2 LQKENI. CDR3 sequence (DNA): TGTGCCAGCTCACGAGGGACATTACTAGAAGCTTTCTTT. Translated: CASSRGTLLEAFF. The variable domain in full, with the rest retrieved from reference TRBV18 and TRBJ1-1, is NAGVMQNPRHLVRRRGQEARLRCSPMKGHSHVYWYRQLPEEGLKFMVYLQKENIIDESGMPKERFSAEFPKEGPSILRIQQVVRGDSAAYFCASSRGTLLEAFFGQGTRLTVV.

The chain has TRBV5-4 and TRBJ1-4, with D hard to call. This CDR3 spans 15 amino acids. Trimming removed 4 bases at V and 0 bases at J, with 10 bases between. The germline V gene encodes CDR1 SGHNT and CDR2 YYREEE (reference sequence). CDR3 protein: CASSQGGTTNEKLFF. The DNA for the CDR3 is TGTGCCAGCAGCCAAGGCGGGACAACTAATGAAAAACTGTTTTTT.

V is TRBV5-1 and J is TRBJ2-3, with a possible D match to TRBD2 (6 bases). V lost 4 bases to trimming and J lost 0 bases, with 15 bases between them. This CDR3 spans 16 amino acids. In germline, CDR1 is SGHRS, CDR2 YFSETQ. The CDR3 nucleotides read TGCGCCAGCAGCCGACTAGGCCGCTCAAGCACAGATACGCAGTATTTT. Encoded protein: CASSRLGRSSTDTQYF.

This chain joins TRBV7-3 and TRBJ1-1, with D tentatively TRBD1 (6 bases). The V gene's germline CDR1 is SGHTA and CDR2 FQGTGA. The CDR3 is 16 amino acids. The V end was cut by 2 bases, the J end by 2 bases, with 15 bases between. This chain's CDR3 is CASSLQGGQLNTEAFF. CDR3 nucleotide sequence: TGTGCCAGCAGCTTACAAGGGGGTCAATTAAACACTGAAGCTTTCTTT.